Below are 12 T cell receptor beta chains sequenced from a single sample in a study of blood T cell repertoires in COVID-19. Assay used: immunoSEQ multiplex PCR; TCRdb lists only in-frame clones, some missing. In the table there are hundreds of thousands of clones, roughly nine tenths of which are singletons. Sequencing used PBMCs or T cells enriched from blood (not recorded which). The source of these receptors is a woman younger than 35 who had recovered from COVID-19.

This clone was picked up one time. The chain uses TRBV28 and TRBJ2-7, with D perhaps matching TRBD2 (5 bases). Germline V CDR1 and CDR2: MDHEN, SYDVKM. The germline V and J ends were trimmed by 5 bases and 9 bases, with 14 bases remaining between them. This CDR3 has 12 amino acids. CDR3 bases: TGTGCCAGCAGTATCCGACTATCCCGGCAGTACTTC. It specifies CASSIRLSRQYF.

The chain employs TRBV27 and TRBJ1-5; a possible D gene is TRBD1 (6 bases). V was shortened by 6 bases and J by 3 bases, with 15 bases between the two germline ends. The CDR3 consists of 15 residues. CDR1 MNHEY and CDR2 SMNVEV come from the germline V gene (reference sequence). CDR3 residues: CASRGVQGSNQPQHF. CDR3 bases: TGTGCCAGCAGGGGAGTACAGGGATCCAATCAGCCCCAGCATTTT.

The count of this clone is one. The rearrangement joins TRBV30 to TRBJ1-2; 8 bases map to TRBD1. Germline CDR1 GTSNPN, CDR2 SVGIG (reference sequence). The CDR3 length is 13 residues. J gave up 4 bases and V 3 bases, and 4 bases lay outside the gene matches. In nucleotides, the CDR3 is TGTGCCTGGAGGGGGACAGGAGCCTATGGCTACACCTTC. Its translation is CAWRGTGAYGYTF.

This chain joins TRBV18 and TRBJ1-1; D gene unclear. The CDR3 covers 15 residues. V dropped 3 bases and J dropped 0 bases, with 11 bases sitting between them. Looked up from germline, CDR1 is KGHSH and CDR2 is LQKENI. The CDR3 protein is CASSPPRPMNTEAFF. The DNA of the CDR3 is TGTGCCAGCTCACCGCCGAGGCCCATGAACACTGAAGCTTTCTTT.

The chain couples TRBV27 to TRBJ1-1, with D possibly TRBD1 on 5 matching bases. CDR1 MNHEY and CDR2 SMNVEV come from the germline V gene (reference sequence). This CDR3 has 15 amino acids. Between the trimmed V and J ends, which lost 7 bases and 5 bases, there was a span of 20 bases. CDR3 sequence reads: CASTSRGGMGTEAFF. The CDR3 DNA reads as TGTGCCAGCACCAGTAGGGGAGGAATGGGGACTGAAGCTTTCTTT.

The chain recombines TRBV24-1 with TRBJ1-5, with TRBD1 as a possible D gene (5 bases). The ends were cut back, 7 bases at V and 7 bases at J, with 16 bases in the middle. The CDR3 sequence is 14 residues long. Germline values: CDR1 KGHDR, CDR2 SFDVKD. The DNA for the CDR3 is TGTGCCACCAGGACCCGCAGGGTCGGACAGCCCCAGCATTTT. It yields the protein CATRTRRVGQPQHF.

This clone was detected once. The V gene is TRBV14, the J gene TRBJ1-2, with 8 bases lining up with TRBD1. Germline values: CDR1 SGHDN, CDR2 FVKESK. This CDR3 has 16 amino acids. V shed 1 base and J 4 bases; nucleotides not matched to a gene: 8. CDR3 sequence: CASSQGTGPWGYGYTF. CDR3 nucleotide sequence: TGTGCCAGCAGCCAAGGGACAGGGCCGTGGGGCTATGGCTACACCTTC.

V is TRBV28 and J is TRBJ2-5; 7 nucleotides match TRBD1. This CDR3 comprises 14 residues. Looked up from germline, CDR1 is MDHEN and CDR2 is SYDVKM. V was clipped by 5 bases and J by 0 bases; unmatched bases: 3. CDR3 region: CASSPGQNQETQYF. In DNA, the CDR3 is TGTGCCAGCAGTCCGGGACAGAACCAAGAGACCCAGTACTTC.

Comments on this clone: One junction end disagrees with the germline gene, perhaps due to a read error. V is TRBV7-2 and J is TRBJ1-2; the match to TRBD1 covers 12 bases. In germline, CDR1 is SGHTA, CDR2 FQGNSA. The CDR3 is 13 residues long. CDR3 amino acids: CASSLAGQGAFFF. In DNA form, the CDR3 reads TGTGCCAGCAGCTTAGCGGGACAGGGGGCGTTCTTCTTC.

The V and J genes are TRBV7-2 and TRBJ1-1; D ambiguous. CDR3 length: 12 amino acids. Germline V gives CDR1 SGHTA, CDR2 FQGNSA. V lost 6 bases and J lost 4, with 9 bases in between. CDR3 sequence reads: CASSRVGTEAFF. The CDR3 nucleotides are TGTGCCAGCAGTCGGGTCGGCACTGAAGCTTTCTTT.

Remarks on this clone: One junction end does not reproduce the germline sequence, and a read error may be involved. The chain has TRBV6-2 or TRBV6-3 and TRBJ2-7, with D uncertain. The V gene's germline CDR1 is MNHEY and CDR2 SVGEGT. The CDR3 is 11 residues long. CDR3: CASSHSYEQYF. CDR3 nucleotide sequence: TGTGCCAGCAGTCACTCCTACGAGCAGTACTTC.

J is TRBJ1-1 and V is TRBV7-3; D call uncertain. Trimming took off 1 base at V and 9 bases at J, with 12 bases between the two ends. CDR3 length equals 13 residues. Per germline, CDR1 SGHTA and CDR2 FQGTGA. This chain's CDR3 is CASSLSVSGKAFF. The CDR3 DNA is TGTGCCAGCAGCTTAAGTGTCTCCGGGAAAGCTTTCTTT.